These 11 T cell receptor beta chains came from one sample sequenced in a study of monozygotic twins with inflammatory bowel disease. After re-calling the 5' RACE reads, TCRdb lists one entry per CDR3 protein, DNA absent. Seen in this sample are about 450,000 distinct CDR3 sequences; the ten most common clones hold 2.4%. The sample comprised blood. All receptors come from a human donor with ulcerative colitis or Crohn's disease, or a healthy co-twin of an affected twin (not recorded which).

This rearrangement joins TRBV30 to TRBJ2-5; TCRdb names TRBD1, which stays unverified in the absence of DNA. The CDR3 contains 15 residues. Germline assignment: CDR1 GTSNPN and CDR2 SVGIG (reference sequence). Here the CDR3 reads CAWSGGRGPQETQYF.

The chain couples TRBV6-6 to TRBJ1-5. Germline CDR1 is MNHNY and CDR2 is SVGAGI (reference sequence). CDR3 length: 13 residues. The CDR3 sequence is CASSSNFNQPQHF.

The V call is TRBV7-2, the J call TRBJ2-5; absent DNA, TCRdb's TRBD2 call cannot be checked. In germline, CDR1 is SGHTA, CDR2 FQGNSA. The CDR3 sequence is 17 residues long. The CDR3 protein is CASSRYPIADPRETQYF.

This chain uses TRBV4-1 with TRBJ2-1; TCRdb picks TRBD2, but there is no DNA to check that call. From germline, CDR1 is MGHRA and CDR2 YSYEKL. This CDR3 comprises 15 residues. CDR3 region: CASSQGLASYNEQFF.

The chain couples TRBV12-3 or TRBV12-4 to TRBJ1-1. This CDR3 spans 11 amino acids. This chain's CDR3 is CASNKNTEAFF.

The chain combines TRBV20-1 with TRBJ2-7; without DNA, the TCRdb call of TRBD2 cannot be checked. The CDR3 totals 13 residues. Germline CDR1 is DFQATT and CDR2 is SNEGSKA (reference sequence). CDR3: CSAPDQRDYEQYF.

The gene calls are TRBV20-1 and TRBJ2-3; the D call from TCRdb, TRBD2, cannot be confirmed without DNA. The CDR3 is 16 residues long. Germline assignment: CDR1 DFQATT and CDR2 SNEGSKA (reference sequence). CDR3 in amino acids: CSARGAPAGSTDTQYF.

The chain is built from TRBV12-3 or TRBV12-4 and TRBJ2-1; TCRdb selects TRBD2, and the lack of DNA leaves this call unchecked. This CDR3 has 14 residues. The CDR3 protein is CASSLLAGYNEQFF.

The chain is built from TRBV11-2 and TRBJ1-2; the TCRdb D gene call, TRBD1, has no DNA to confirm it. The germline CDR1 and CDR2 sequences are SGHAT and FQNNGV. The CDR3 extends over 16 amino acids. The CDR3 spells CASSLGQGSFDYGYTF.

The chain is built from TRBV28 and TRBJ2-7. Per germline, CDR1 MDHEN and CDR2 SYDVKM. The CDR3 is 14 residues long. CDR3 loop: CATESYSATYEQYF.

CDR3 in amino acids: CSVEGAQQETQYF. The J gene is TRBJ2-5, the V gene TRBV29-1; TCRdb's D call of TRBD1 is untestable without DNA. CDR1 SQVTM and CDR2 ANQGSEA come from the germline V gene. CDR3 length: 13 residues.